The next 4 T cell receptor beta chains were all read from a single sample in a study of cytomegalovirus exposure and HLA in healthy donors. TCRdb's table, derived via immunoSEQ multiplex PCR, lists solely in-frame clones and lacks some. Altogether a few hundred thousand clones are present, 80% to 90% being singletons, with the ten largest covering around 1%. The sequencing input was PBMCs. The receptors come from a woman aged 18-29 years in good health and CMV-seronegative.

The V and J genes are TRBV4-1 and TRBJ2-7, with a possible D match to TRBD2 (5 bases). The CDR3 has 16 amino acids. Trimming shortened V by 4 bases and J by 0 bases, and 16 bases separated the two germline ends. The germline V gene has CDR1 MGHRA and CDR2 YSYEKL. CDR3 region: CASSLSTWTGSYEQYF. The CDR3 DNA follows: TGCGCCAGCAGCCTCTCTACCTGGACTGGCTCCTACGAGCAGTACTTC.

The rearrangement joins TRBV5-3 to TRBJ1-5; D is unclear. TRBV5-3 has ORF status, its function being uncertain. The V gene lost 3 bases and the J gene lost 9 bases, with 10 bases spanning the gap. CDR3 size: 12 residues. This chain's CDR3 is CARSSRPRPQHF. CDR3 DNA sequence: TGTGCCAGAAGCTCCAGGCCGCGGCCCCAGCATTTT.

This clone turned up a few times. The CDR3 region has the DNA TGTGCCAGCGAGACTGGCCAAGAGACCCAGTACTTC. Translation: CASETGQETQYF. The rearrangement uses TRBV6-1 and TRBJ2-5, with D unclear. CDR3 length: 12 residues. The germline CDR1 and CDR2 sequences are MNHNS and SASEGT. V was trimmed by 8 bases and J by 1 base, leaving 8 bases between them.

The J gene is TRBJ1-2, the V gene TRBV6-5, with D perhaps matching TRBD1 (6 bases). The CDR3 runs 15 residues. Per germline, CDR1 MNHEY and CDR2 SVGAGI. V was clipped by 5 bases and J by 1 base, with 14 bases between them. CDR3 loop: CASSRQVIRNYGYTF. The DNA for the CDR3 is TGTGCCAGCAGTAGACAGGTGATACGTAACTATGGCTACACCTTC.